A selection of T cell receptor beta chains follows, all from one sample in a study of regulatory T cells in long-lasting Graves disease. Via MiXCR, TCRdb re-called the multiplex PCR reads, giving one row per CDR3 protein. The data contain 200,000 to 250,000 distinct CDR3 sequences, approximately 20% of them seen just once; the ten biggest clones take up roughly a fifth. Sample: peripheral blood mononuclear cells (PBMCs), taken at new diagnosis, from a patient treated with antithyroid drugs. The receptors were gathered from a female donor with Graves disease. CDR3s include the opening cysteine and the closing phenylalanine or tryptophan. The D gene is left open where the match is weak. Clone size is not always given. Where it is, it says once, few, many or a class for expanded clones.

D gene	V gene	J gene	clone size	CDR3 protein	CDR3 DNA
-	TRBV30	TRBJ1-2	many	CAWRGSNYGYTF	TGTGCCTGGAGGGGGTCCAACTATGGCTACACCTTC
TRBD1	TRBV7-2	TRBJ2-5	-	CASSKSTGTGGETQYF	TGTGCCAGCAGCAAAAGCACAGGGACAGGCGGAGAGACCCAGTACTTC
TRBD2	TRBV24-1	TRBJ2-1	few	CATSDPGTSGRLDEQFF	TGTGCCACCAGTGATCCTGGGACTAGCGGGAGACTCGATGAGCAGTTCTTC
-	TRBV30	TRBJ1-1	few	CAWSVPVFSMNTEAFF	TGTGCCTGGAGTGTACCGGTTTTCAGTATGAACACTGAAGCTTTCTTT
TRBD2	TRBV11-3	TRBJ2-2	-	CASSLVRTRNAGELFF	TGTGCCAGCAGCCTGGTCCGGACTAGGAACGCCGGGGAGCTGTTTTTT
-	TRBV9	TRBJ1-1	many	CASSVGMDTEAFF	TGTGCCAGCAGCGTCGGGATGGACACTGAAGCTTTCTTT
-	TRBV19	TRBJ1-2	many	CATDFYGYTF	TGTGCCACGGATTTCTATGGCTACACCTTC
-	TRBV19	TRBJ2-1	-	CASSDGSSYNEQFF	TGTGCCAGCAGTGACGGGAGTTCCTACAATGAGCAGTTCTTC
TRBD1	TRBV2	TRBJ2-2	-	CASSGRIRGGPNTGELFF	TGTGCCAGCAGTGGCCGAATACGAGGGGGCCCGAACACCGGGGAGCTGTTTTTT
-	TRBV5-4	TRBJ2-1	few	CASSPRDFSSYNEQFF	TGTGCCAGCAGCCCTAGGGACTTCAGCTCCTACAATGAGCAGTTCTTC
-	TRBV5-4	TRBJ1-1	few	CASTLRGLKTEAFF	TGTGCCAGCACCCTGAGGGGTTTGAAAACTGAAGCTTTCTTT
-	TRBV7-9	TRBJ2-1	few	CASSSRGGGRVYNEQFF	TGTGCCAGCAGCTCGCGAGGGGGCGGGAGAGTCTACAATGAGCAGTTCTTC
-	TRBV18	TRBJ1-1	many	CASSPSGPGAFF	TGTGCCAGCTCACCATCCGGACCCGGAGCTTTCTTT
-	TRBV12-5	TRBJ2-3	many	CASGLMGPDTQYF	TGTGCTAGTGGTTTGATGGGGCCAGATACGCAGTATTTT
-	TRBV28	TRBJ1-3	many	CASSFGTGGNTIYF	TGTGCCAGCAGTTTTGGGACTGGAGGAAACACCATATATTTT
TRBD1	TRBV19	TRBJ2-7	many	CASSPVRGQAYEQYF	TGTGCCAGTAGTCCAGTCAGGGGACAGGCCTACGAGCAGTACTTC
TRBD2	TRBV7-2	TRBJ2-1	many	CASSSIAAGRAGEQFF	TGTGCCAGCAGCTCAATAGCGGCCGGGAGGGCGGGGGAGCAGTTCTTC
TRBD2	TRBV9	TRBJ2-5	-	CASSVVAGAGTQYF	TGTGCCAGCAGCGTAGTAGCGGGAGCTGGGACCCAGTACTTC
-	TRBV7-8	TRBJ2-1	-	CASKGRAEQFF	TGTGCCAGCAAGGGGCGGGCAGAGCAGTTCTTC
TRBD2	TRBV9	TRBJ2-1	-	CASSVEGTSGRFYNEQFF	TGTGCCAGCAGCGTAGAGGGGACTAGCGGGAGGTTTTACAATGAGCAGTTCTTC
-	TRBV29-1	TRBJ2-3	many	CSLRTADTQYF	TGCAGCCTCAGAACTGCAGATACGCAGTATTTT
-	TRBV6-1	TRBJ2-2	-	CASRSYLLGDTGELFF	TGTGCCAGCAGATCCTACTTGCTCGGGGACACCGGGGAGCTGTTTTTT
TRBD2	TRBV9	TRBJ2-2	-	CASSVSAGGTGELFF	TGTGCCAGCAGCGTATCGGCGGGAGGCACCGGGGAGCTGTTTTTT
-	TRBV24-1	TRBJ2-3	-	CATSYGTDTQYF	TGTGCCACCAGTTATGGCACAGATACGCAGTATTTT
TRBD1	TRBV7-2	TRBJ1-4	-	CASSTEQGAFEKLFF	TGTGCCAGCAGCACTGAACAGGGGGCGTTTGAAAAACTGTTTTTT
-	TRBV18	TRBJ1-4	many	CASSPSQGEEKLFF	TGTGCCAGCTCACCAAGCCAGGGCGAGGAAAAACTGTTTTTT
TRBD2	TRBV30	TRBJ2-7	many	CAWSPLAGVSYEQYF	TGTGCCTGGAGCCCCCTAGCGGGAGTGTCCTACGAGCAGTACTTC
TRBD1	TRBV4-3	TRBJ1-6	many	CASSQTGGRYNSPLHF	TGCGCCAGCAGCCAAACAGGGGGCCGATATAATTCACCCCTCCACTTT
-	TRBV7-8	TRBJ2-3	-	CASSPGYSTDTQYF	TGTGCCAGCAGCCCCGGGTACAGCACAGATACGCAGTATTTT
-	TRBV11-2	TRBJ2-7	-	CASSLNQGPYEQYF	TGTGCCAGCAGCTTAAACCAGGGGCCCTACGAGCAGTACTTC
-	TRBV4-3	TRBJ2-7	-	CASSRGARGTSYEQYF	TGCGCCAGCAGCCGGGGGGCTAGGGGGACCTCCTACGAGCAGTACTTC
TRBD2	TRBV7-6	TRBJ2-2	-	CAPGGGFGQTTGELFF	TGTGCCCCGGGGGGGGGATTCGGACAGACCACCGGGGAGCTGTTTTTT
TRBD1	TRBV7-9	TRBJ2-7	many	CASSVTGGGYEQYF	TGTGCCAGCAGCGTAACAGGGGGCGGTTACGAGCAGTACTTC
TRBD1	TRBV30	TRBJ2-3	many	CAWSLMTGWGTDTQYF	TGTGCCTGGAGTTTGATGACAGGGTGGGGGACAGATACGCAGTATTTT
-	TRBV30	TRBJ1-2	many	CAWSPPDYTF	TGTGCCTGGAGTCCTCCGGATTACACCTTC
-	TRBV27	TRBJ2-3	many	CASSLYVAASTDTQYF	TGTGCCAGCAGTTTATACGTAGCGGCTAGCACAGATACGCAGTATTTT
TRBD2	TRBV7-6	TRBJ2-5	many	CASRLGLAVTTQYF	TGTGCCAGCAGGCTGGGACTAGCGGTAACGACCCAGTACTTC
TRBD1	TRBV7-2	TRBJ1-5	many	CASSFDRGQPQHF	TGTGCCAGCAGCTTCGACAGGGGACAGCCCCAGCATTTT
-	TRBV2	TRBJ2-3	once	CASSDGYSRTDTQYF	TGTGCCAGCAGTGATGGGTACAGCCGCACAGATACGCAGTATTTT
-	TRBV12-3/TRBV12-4	TRBJ1-5	many	CASSLGRAPQHF	TGTGCCAGCAGTTTGGGCCGTGCGCCCCAGCATTTT
TRBD1	TRBV6-5	TRBJ1-2	many	CASSYGQGDGYTF	TGTGCCAGCAGTTACGGACAGGGAGACGGCTACACCTTC
-	TRBV18	TRBJ2-5	many	CASSPPGSQETQYF	TGTGCCAGCTCACCACCCGGCAGCCAAGAGACCCAGTACTTC
TRBD1	TRBV19	TRBJ2-3	many	CASSRQGTDSDTQYF	TGTGCCAGTAGCAGACAGGGGACGGACTCAGATACGCAGTATTTT
-	TRBV4-2	TRBJ2-3	-	CASSQSRSQRATDTQYF	TGTGCCAGCAGCCAAAGTCGTTCCCAGCGTGCCACAGATACGCAGTATTTT
-	TRBV6-5	TRBJ1-3	once	CASSYRGHTGNTIYF	TGTGCCAGCAGTTACCGGGGGCATACTGGAAACACCATATATTTT
-	TRBV9	TRBJ2-2	many	CASSVDPPRGRLGTGELFF	TGTGCCAGCAGCGTAGACCCCCCCCGGGGACGGCTGGGCACCGGGGAGCTGTTTTTT
TRBD1	TRBV3-1	TRBJ2-7	many	CASSQQGAFDEQYF	TGTGCCAGCAGCCAACAGGGGGCATTCGACGAGCAGTACTTC
-	TRBV9	TRBJ1-1	many	CASSVAEGNTEAFF	TGTGCCAGCAGCGTAGCTGAGGGGAACACTGAAGCTTTCTTT
-	TRBV7-9	TRBJ2-3	few	CASSPIGPGRAFTDTQYF	TGTGCCAGCAGTCCAATAGGGCCGGGACGGGCGTTCACAGATACGCAGTATTTT
-	TRBV6-1	TRBJ2-3	many	CATLREVTDTQYF	TGTGCCACCCTGCGAGAGGTCACAGATACGCAGTATTTT
TRBD1	TRBV7-2	TRBJ2-3	many	CASSPDGAGGVQDTQYF	TGTGCCAGCAGCCCTGATGGGGCAGGGGGAGTTCAAGATACGCAGTATTTT
-	TRBV19	TRBJ2-7	many	CASSGIGGSDYEQYF	TGTGCCAGTAGTGGAATCGGGGGATCGGACTACGAGCAGTACTTC
-	TRBV2	TRBJ1-5	many	CASSEAGAGYNQPQHF	TGTGCCAGCAGTGAAGCGGGGGCAGGGTACAATCAGCCCCAGCATTTT
TRBD1	TRBV11-2	TRBJ1-2	once	CASSRDRANYGYTF	TGTGCCAGCAGCCGGGACAGGGCTAACTATGGCTACACCTTC
TRBD1	TRBV6-5	TRBJ1-2	many	CASSYSTPGQNYGYTF	TGTGCCAGCAGTTACTCGACCCCGGGACAGAACTATGGCTACACCTTC
TRBD1	TRBV2	TRBJ1-6	many	CASSGDSNNSPLHF	TGTGCCAGCAGCGGGGACAGCAATAATTCACCCCTCCACTTT